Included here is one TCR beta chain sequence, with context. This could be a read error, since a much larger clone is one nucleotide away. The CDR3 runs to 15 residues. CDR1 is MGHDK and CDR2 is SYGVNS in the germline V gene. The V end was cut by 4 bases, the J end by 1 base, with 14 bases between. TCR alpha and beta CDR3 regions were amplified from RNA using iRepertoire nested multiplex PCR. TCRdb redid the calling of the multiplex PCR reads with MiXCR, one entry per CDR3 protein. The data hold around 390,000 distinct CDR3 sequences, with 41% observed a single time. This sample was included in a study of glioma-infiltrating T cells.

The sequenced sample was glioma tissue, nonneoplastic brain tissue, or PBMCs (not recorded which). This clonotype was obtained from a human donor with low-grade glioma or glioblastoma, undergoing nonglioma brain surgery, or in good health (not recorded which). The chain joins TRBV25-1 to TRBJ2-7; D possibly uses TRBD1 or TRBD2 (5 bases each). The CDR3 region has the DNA TGTGCCAGCAGTGGCTTGCCGGGACGGTCCTACGAGCAGTACTTC. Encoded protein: CASSGLPGRSYEQYF.